These T cell receptor beta chains were read from a single sample in a study of blood T cell repertoires in COVID-19. Profiled with immunoSEQ multiplex PCR; TCRdb holds only in-frame clones, not every one. The sample shows about 220,000 clones, roughly 84% of them seen only once. Sequenced sample: peripheral blood. The receptor source for this set is an elderly woman with acute or convalescent COVID-19. Both conserved end residues are trimmed from each CDR3. Each record gives: CDR3 length, J gene, V gene, CDR3 protein.

12 TRBJ1-1 TRBV6-5 ASRRAGLATEAF
13 TRBJ2-1 TRBV6-4 ASSANSGDYNEQF
15 TRBJ2-3 TRBV28 ASSPSRRDRGADTQY
13 TRBJ2-7 TRBV5-1 ASSQATGFSYEQY
13 TRBJ1-2 TRBV7-9 ASNWDRAPNYGYT
13 TRBJ1-6 TRBV5-1 ASSPSTGTNSPLH
14 TRBJ2-1 TRBV24-1 ATSDPPGLTYNEQF
14 TRBJ2-2 TRBV9 ASSPGEGANTGELF
12 TRBJ2-3 TRBV2 ASYAGGGTDTQY
17 TRBJ1-5 TRBV6-2/TRBV6-3 ASSLRETGGPWSNQPQH
11 TRBJ1-2 TRBV5-4 ASSLEGVYGYT
9 TRBJ1-1 TRBV25-1 ASNRNTEAF
12 TRBJ1-2 TRBV27 ASGSGAPNYGYT
14 TRBJ1-1 TRBV6-5 ASSYSWTGVNTEAF
17 TRBJ1-3 TRBV7-2 ASSLVGTGGNPSGNTIY
13 TRBJ2-1 TRBV6-5 ASSLLAGSYNEQF
12 TRBJ1-5 TRBV4-1 ASSQNPYDQPQH
14 TRBJ1-3 TRBV5-1 ASSLDAGPGGNTIY
13 TRBJ1-4 TRBV27 ASSLFGEINEKLF
13 TRBJ1-5 TRBV19 ATARGRDSNQPQH
14 TRBJ1-3 TRBV5-4 ASSPGGPLSGNTIY
12 TRBJ2-3 TRBV11-3 ASSIGRGTDTQY
14 TRBJ2-1 TRBV3-1/TRBV3-2 ASSPISRGWDNEQF
13 TRBJ1-2 TRBV4-3 ASSQDRGTGVGYT
17 TRBJ2-3 TRBV4-3 ASSPSRGLRGGPTDTQY
12 TRBJ2-2 TRBV6-6 ASSRGGSPGELF
11 TRBJ1-1 TRBV5-4 ASSLAGGDTAF
14 TRBJ2-2 TRBV12-5 ASGLVPRGGTGELF
15 TRBJ1-2 TRBV28 ASSSGTGGVNGYGYT
14 TRBJ1-5 TRBV6-2/TRBV6-3 ASSRRTGGNNQPQH
12 TRBJ1-1 TRBV19 ASSSGQLNTEAF
12 TRBJ1-2 TRBV3-1/TRBV3-2 ASSPGPGNYGYT
14 TRBJ2-1 TRBV4-3 ASSQDLRQGYNEQF
13 TRBJ1-6 TRBV11-2 ASSANRGYNSPLH
11 TRBJ1-1 TRBV12-3/TRBV12-4 ASSPIRNTEAF
14 TRBJ2-2 TRBV7-6 ASSRQPFANTGELF
11 TRBJ1-1 TRBV6-5 ASILSQGPEAF
13 TRBJ1-1 TRBV10-3 AISESFDRAAEAF
13 TRBJ2-7 TRBV10-3 AISDAGTSNGGQY
11 TRBJ2-5 TRBV18 ASSPLGAETQY
11 TRBJ1-1 TRBV29-1 SGLDRANTEAF
12 TRBJ2-1 TRBV19 ASSPRAGFNEQF
13 TRBJ2-1 TRBV5-1 ASSLGLASYNEQF
13 TRBJ1-2 TRBV6-5 ASLGGTGSGYGYT
11 TRBJ1-6 TRBV13 ASSLTPRSPLH
12 TRBJ1-6 TRBV25-1 ASSEYFGNSPLH
14 TRBJ1-1 TRBV9 ASSAGTGGMNTEAF
14 TRBJ2-7 TRBV5-4 ASSLGPSGGTYEQY
13 TRBJ1-4 TRBV6-5 ASSYGGVANEKLF